These 18 T cell receptor beta chains share one sample of origin, sequenced in a study of Ad26.COV2.S vaccination and SARS-CoV-2 variants. The treatment denotes: some 19 received Ad26.COV2.S at low or high dose, single or two shots; roughly five received placebo; per-sample allocation not given. Sampling happened 63 days after the first vaccine or placebo injection. Assay: immunoSEQ multiplex PCR; the TCRdb copy retains only in-frame clones and omits some. Altogether about 370,000 clones are present, around nine tenths being singletons, with the ten largest covering under 2%. Specimen: peripheral blood, collected in a trial of Ad26.COV2.S vaccine versus placebo. Source of these receptors: a person aged 18-60 years who received the Ad26.COV2.S COVID-19 vaccine or a placebo.

This clone is a singleton in its sample. The chain joins TRBV20-1 to TRBJ2-5; possible D gene TRBD1, 6 bases. Germline CDR1 and CDR2: DFQATT and SNEGSKA (reference sequence). The ends were cut back, 3 bases at V and 5 bases at J, with 13 bases in the middle. This CDR3 region has 13 residues. The CDR3 sequence: CSASKQGHETQYF. CDR3 in DNA: TGCAGTGCTAGTAAACAGGGTCATGAGACCCAGTACTTC.

The gene calls are TRBV7-9 and TRBJ2-1; D uncertain. The CDR3 sequence is 12 residues long. Germline V gene sequence: CDR1 SEHNR, CDR2 FQNEAQ (reference sequence). V lost 1 base and J 10 bases, leaving 8 bases between the germline ends. CDR3 sequence: CASSLVTREQFF. The CDR3 bases are TGTGCCAGCAGCTTAGTCACGAGGGAGCAGTTCTTC.

The chain carries TRBV5-6 and TRBJ2-2; D remains ambiguous. Germline V gene sequence: CDR1 SGHDT, CDR2 YYEEEE. CDR3 length equals 17 residues. The ends were cut back, 1 base at V and 2 bases at J, with 15 bases in the middle. The CDR3 nucleotides read TGTGCCAGCAGCTTGAAGGGTCTGCGGTTAAACACCGGGGAGCTGTTTTTT. Its translation: CASSLKGLRLNTGELFF. Using reference TRBV5-6 and TRBJ2-2 for the parts outside the CDR3, the full variable domain is DAGVTQSPTHLIKTRGQQVTLRCSPKSGHDTVSWYQQALGQGPQFIFQYYEEEERQRGNFPDRFSGHQFPNYSSELNVNALLLGDSALYLCASSLKGLRLNTGELFFGEGSRLTVL.

The chain employs TRBV21-1 and TRBJ2-3; the D call of TRBD1 is as the table states it, not checked on the DNA. TRBV21-1 is an annotated pseudogene. This CDR3 is 16 amino acids long. The CDR3 sequence is CASSKIGTGDPDTQYF. The CDR3, as DNA: TGTGCCAGCAGCAAAATTGGGACAGGGGACCCAGATACGCAGTATTTT.

This chain joins TRBV19 and TRBJ2-7, with TRBD1 identical over 9 bases. Germline V gene data show CDR1 as LNHDA and CDR2 as SQIVND (reference sequence). V lost 2 bases and J lost 0; bases outside the gene matches: 11. The CDR3 runs 18 residues. The CDR3: CASSIIQPGQGFSYEQYF. CDR3 in DNA: TGTGCCAGTAGTATAATACAACCGGGACAGGGTTTCTCCTACGAGCAGTACTTC.

The chain is built from TRBV28 and TRBJ1-1; weak D call: TRBD1 (5 bases). The CDR3 loop spans 14 amino acids. Germline CDR1 is MDHEN and CDR2 is SYDVKM. Trimming left V 2 bases short and J 4 bases short, with 11 bases between. DNA of the CDR3: TGTGCCAGCAGTTTAGGGGGACCGCTCACTGAAGCTTTCTTT. It codes for CASSLGGPLTEAFF.

The rearrangement uses TRBV7-8 and TRBJ2-7; D is unclear. The ends were cut back, 5 bases at V and 3 bases at J, with 2 bases in the middle. The V gene's germline CDR1 is SGHVS and CDR2 FQNEAQ. This CDR3 is 10 amino acids long. The CDR3 sequence is CASSRYEQYF. The CDR3, as DNA: TGTGCCAGCAGCCGCTACGAGCAGTACTTC.

The rearrangement joins TRBV5-1 to TRBJ2-1; the match to TRBD2 covers 10 bases. The CDR3 spans 15 residues. Trimming took 2 bases from V and 9 from J; bases not matched to a gene: 8. The V gene's germline CDR1 is SGHRS and CDR2 YFSETQ. CDR3 in DNA: TGCGCCAGCAGCTTAACTAGCGGGATGGTTAGTGAGCAGTTCTTC. Translated, it gives CASSLTSGMVSEQFF.

This clone was seen only a few times. This chain uses TRBV11-3 with TRBJ1-2; no reliable D call. The CDR3 loop spans 16 amino acids. The V end was cut by 4 bases, the J end by 4 bases, with 19 bases between. CDR1 is SGHNT, CDR2 YENEEA, per germline. CDR3: CASSSGVDVPFYGYTF. In DNA form, the CDR3 reads TGTGCCAGCAGCTCTGGAGTGGACGTTCCCTTCTATGGCTACACCTTC.

As concerns this clone: Additional DNA sequences in this sample encode the identical CDR3. The chain links TRBV7-9 to TRBJ1-3; D is ambiguous. This CDR3 has 14 amino acids. Per the germline V gene, CDR1 is SEHNR and CDR2 is FQNEAQ (reference sequence). Trimming took 1 base from V and 2 from J, leaving 6 bases between them. DNA of the CDR3: TGTGCCAGCAGCTTAGGGGGTGCTGGAAACACCATATATTTT. Encoded protein: CASSLGGAGNTIYF.

The chain uses TRBV6-5 and TRBJ2-3, with 8 bases fitting TRBD1. Per germline, CDR1 MNHEY and CDR2 SVGAGI. The ends lost 6 bases at V and 1 base at J; junction bases unmatched: 3. The CDR3 covers 14 residues. CDR3 DNA: TGTGCCAGCAGCAGGGGGCAGGGCACAGATACGCAGTATTTT. This gives the protein CASSRGQGTDTQYF.

This sequence joins TRBV11-2 and TRBJ2-7; D may correspond to TRBD1 or TRBD2 (5 bases each). The length of the CDR3 is 15 residues. Trimming removed 5 bases at V and 0 bases at J, with 14 bases between. The V gene's germline CDR1 is SGHAT and CDR2 FQNNGV. Here the CDR3 reads CASSPGAGSSYEQYF. The DNA of the CDR3 is TGTGCCAGCAGCCCCGGGGCAGGAAGCTCCTACGAGCAGTACTTC. Based on the CDR3 plus reference TRBV11-2 and TRBJ2-7, the full variable domain is EAGVAQSPRYKIIEKRQSVAFWCNPISGHATLYWYQQILGQGPKLLIQFQNNGVVDDSQLPKDRFSAERLKGVDSTLKIQPAKLEDSAVYLCASSPGAGSSYEQYFGPGTRLTVT.

This clone was observed a few times. This sequence joins TRBV19 and TRBJ1-1, with no clear D. The CDR3 is 14 amino acids. CDR1 and CDR2 from the germline V gene are LNHDA and SQIVND (reference sequence). V was cut by 1 base and J by 7 bases, with 13 bases left in between. The CDR3 here is CASSIGGPSVEAFF. Here the CDR3 DNA reads TGTGCCAGTAGTATAGGTGGCCCATCCGTTGAAGCTTTCTTT.

The V and J genes are TRBV30 and TRBJ1-2, with 9 bases that match TRBD1. V shed 1 base and J 5 bases; nucleotides not matched to a gene: 8. Germline loops: CDR1 GTSNPN, CDR2 SVGIG (reference sequence). The CDR3 runs to 15 residues. This chain's CDR3 is CAWSAGTGKGYGYTF. The CDR3 DNA is TGTGCCTGGAGTGCGGGGACAGGGAAAGGTTATGGCTACACCTTC.

This rearrangement joins TRBV6-6 to TRBJ2-7; 7 nucleotides match TRBD2. Germline trimming cut 8 bases from V and 3 bases from J; bases unmatched to any gene: 10. Germline V lookup: CDR1 MNHNY, CDR2 SVGAGI (reference sequence). The CDR3 covers 14 residues. The CDR3 here is CASGETSSLYEQYF. Here the CDR3 DNA reads TGTGCCAGCGGGGAGACTAGCTCTCTCTACGAGCAGTACTTC.

The genes are TRBV7-9 and TRBJ2-5; 7 nucleotides match TRBD2. V was clipped by 5 bases and J by 2 bases; unmatched bases: 11. This CDR3 comprises 16 residues. The germline gives CDR1 SEHNR, CDR2 FQNEAQ (reference sequence). The CDR3 sequence: CASSQLVGGIQETQYF. For the CDR3, the DNA is TGTGCCAGCAGCCAACTAGTGGGGGGGATACAAGAGACCCAGTACTTC.

The CDR3 DNA is TGTGCCAGCAGCCTTCAGGTAGCGGGAGGCTCCTACGAGCAGTACTTC. It translates to CASSLQVAGGSYEQYF. The chain employs TRBV11-2 and TRBJ2-7; the match to TRBD2 covers 10 bases. This CDR3 has 16 residues. Trimming cost V 5 bases and J 0 bases; bases outside gene matches: 7. Germline V gene lookup returns CDR1 SGHAT and CDR2 FQNNGV.

This chain links TRBV6-2 or TRBV6-3 with TRBJ2-6; 9 positions agree with TRBD1. Germline V gives CDR1 MNHEY, CDR2 SVGEGT. With V trimmed by 5 bases and J by 3 bases, 14 bases remained unmatched. The CDR3 loop spans 19 amino acids. The CDR3 DNA reads as TGTGCCAGCAGTGATACCGGACAGGGGCTACGTAATGGGGCCAACGTCCTGACTTTC. Translation gives CASSDTGQGLRNGANVLTF.